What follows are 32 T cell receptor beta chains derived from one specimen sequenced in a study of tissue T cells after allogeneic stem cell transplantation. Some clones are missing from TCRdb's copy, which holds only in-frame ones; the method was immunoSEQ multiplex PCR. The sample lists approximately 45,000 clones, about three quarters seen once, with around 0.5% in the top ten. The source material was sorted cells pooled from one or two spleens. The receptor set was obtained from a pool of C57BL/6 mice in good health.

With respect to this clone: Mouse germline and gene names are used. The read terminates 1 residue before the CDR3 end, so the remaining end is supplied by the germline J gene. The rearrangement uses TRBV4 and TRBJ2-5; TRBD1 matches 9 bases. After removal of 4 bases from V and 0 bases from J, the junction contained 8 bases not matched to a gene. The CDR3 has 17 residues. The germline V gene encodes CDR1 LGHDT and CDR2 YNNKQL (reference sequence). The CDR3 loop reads CASSFFRDRANQDTQYF. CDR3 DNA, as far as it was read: TGTGCCAGCAGCTTCTTCCGGGACAGGGCTAACCAAGACACCCAGTAC.

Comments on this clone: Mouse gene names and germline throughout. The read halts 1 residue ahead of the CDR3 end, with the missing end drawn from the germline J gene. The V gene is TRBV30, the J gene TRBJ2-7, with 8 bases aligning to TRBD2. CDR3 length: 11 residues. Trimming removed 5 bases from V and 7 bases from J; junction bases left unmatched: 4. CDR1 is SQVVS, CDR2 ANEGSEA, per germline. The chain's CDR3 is CSSDTGGEQYF. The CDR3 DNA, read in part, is TGTAGTTCTGATACTGGGGGAGAACAGTAC.

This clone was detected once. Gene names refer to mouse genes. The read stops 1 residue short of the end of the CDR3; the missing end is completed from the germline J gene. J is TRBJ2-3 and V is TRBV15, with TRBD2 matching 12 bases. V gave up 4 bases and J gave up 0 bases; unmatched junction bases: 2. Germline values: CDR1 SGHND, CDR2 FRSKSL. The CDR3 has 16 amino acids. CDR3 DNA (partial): TGTGCCAGCAGTTCGGGACTGGGGGGAAGTGCAGAAACGCTGTAT. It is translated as CASSSGLGGSAETLY. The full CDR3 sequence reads CASSSGLGGSAETLYF. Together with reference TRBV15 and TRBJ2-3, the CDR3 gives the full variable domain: DAGVTQTPRHEVAEKGQTIILKCEPVSGHNDLFWYRQTKIQGLELLSYFRSKSLMEDGGAFKDRFKAEMLNSSFSTLKIQPTEPKDSAVYLCASSSGLGGSAETLYFGSGTRLTVL.

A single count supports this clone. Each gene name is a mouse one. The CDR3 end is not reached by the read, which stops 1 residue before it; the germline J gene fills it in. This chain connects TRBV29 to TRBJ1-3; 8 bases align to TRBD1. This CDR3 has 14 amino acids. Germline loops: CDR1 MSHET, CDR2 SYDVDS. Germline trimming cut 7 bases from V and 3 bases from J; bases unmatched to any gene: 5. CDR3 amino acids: CASTQDRVGNTLYF. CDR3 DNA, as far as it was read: TGTGCTAGCACCCAGGACAGGGTTGGAAATACGCTCTAT.

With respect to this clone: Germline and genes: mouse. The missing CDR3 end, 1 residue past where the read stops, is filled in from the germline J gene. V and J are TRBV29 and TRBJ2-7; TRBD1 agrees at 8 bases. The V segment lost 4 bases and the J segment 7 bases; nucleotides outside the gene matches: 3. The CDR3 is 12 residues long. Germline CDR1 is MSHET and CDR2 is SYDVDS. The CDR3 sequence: CASSYRGREQYF. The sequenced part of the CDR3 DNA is TGTGCTAGCAGTTACAGGGGGAGGGAACAGTAC.

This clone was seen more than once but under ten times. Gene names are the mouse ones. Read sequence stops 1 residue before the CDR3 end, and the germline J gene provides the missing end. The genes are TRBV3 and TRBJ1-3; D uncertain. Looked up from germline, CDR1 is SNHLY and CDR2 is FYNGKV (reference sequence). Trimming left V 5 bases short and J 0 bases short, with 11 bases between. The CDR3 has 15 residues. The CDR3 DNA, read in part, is TGTGCCAGCAGCCCCTTCCGGAGTTCTGGAAATACGCTCTAT. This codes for CASSPFRSSGNTLY. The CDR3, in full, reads CASSPFRSSGNTLYF.

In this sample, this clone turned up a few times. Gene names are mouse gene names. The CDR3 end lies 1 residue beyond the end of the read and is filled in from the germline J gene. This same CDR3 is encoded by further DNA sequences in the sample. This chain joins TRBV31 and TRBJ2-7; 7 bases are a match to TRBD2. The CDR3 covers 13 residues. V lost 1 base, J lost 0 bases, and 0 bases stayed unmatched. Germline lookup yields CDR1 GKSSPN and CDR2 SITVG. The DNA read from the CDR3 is TGTGCCTGGAGTCCTGGGGGCTCCTATGAACAGTAC. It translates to CAWSPGGSYEQY. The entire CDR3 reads CAWSPGGSYEQYF.

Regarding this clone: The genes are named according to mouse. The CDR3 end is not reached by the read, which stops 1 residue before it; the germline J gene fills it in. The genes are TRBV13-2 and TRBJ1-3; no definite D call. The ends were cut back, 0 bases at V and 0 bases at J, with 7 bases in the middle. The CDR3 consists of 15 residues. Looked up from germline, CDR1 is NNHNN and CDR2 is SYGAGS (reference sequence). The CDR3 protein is CASGDAGNSGNTLYF. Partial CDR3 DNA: TGTGCCAGCGGTGATGCCGGAAATTCTGGAAATACGCTCTAT.

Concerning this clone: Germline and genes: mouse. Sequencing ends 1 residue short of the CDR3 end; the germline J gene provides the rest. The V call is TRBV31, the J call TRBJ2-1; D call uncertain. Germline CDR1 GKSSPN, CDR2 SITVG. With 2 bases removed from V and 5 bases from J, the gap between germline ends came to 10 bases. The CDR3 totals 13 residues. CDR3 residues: CAWSTLWDAEQFF. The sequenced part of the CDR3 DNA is TGTGCCTGGAGTACATTATGGGATGCTGAGCAGTTC.

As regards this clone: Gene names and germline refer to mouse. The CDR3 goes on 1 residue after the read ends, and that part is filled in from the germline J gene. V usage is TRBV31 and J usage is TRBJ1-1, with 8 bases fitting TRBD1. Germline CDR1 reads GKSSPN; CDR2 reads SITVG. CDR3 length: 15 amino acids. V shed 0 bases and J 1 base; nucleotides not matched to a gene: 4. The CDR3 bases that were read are TGTGCCTGGAGTCTAAGGACAGGGAAAAACACAGAAGTCTTC. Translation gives CAWSLRTGKNTEVF. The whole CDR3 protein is CAWSLRTGKNTEVFF.

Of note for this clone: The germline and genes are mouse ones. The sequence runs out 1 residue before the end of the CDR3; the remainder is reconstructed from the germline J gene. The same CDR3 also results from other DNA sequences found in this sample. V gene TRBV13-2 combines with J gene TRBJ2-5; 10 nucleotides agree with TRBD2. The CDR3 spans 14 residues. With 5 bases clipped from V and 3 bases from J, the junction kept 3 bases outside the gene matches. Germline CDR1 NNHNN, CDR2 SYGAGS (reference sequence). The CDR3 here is CASGDWGDQDTQYF. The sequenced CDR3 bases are TGTGCCAGCGGAGACTGGGGGGATCAAGACACCCAGTAC.

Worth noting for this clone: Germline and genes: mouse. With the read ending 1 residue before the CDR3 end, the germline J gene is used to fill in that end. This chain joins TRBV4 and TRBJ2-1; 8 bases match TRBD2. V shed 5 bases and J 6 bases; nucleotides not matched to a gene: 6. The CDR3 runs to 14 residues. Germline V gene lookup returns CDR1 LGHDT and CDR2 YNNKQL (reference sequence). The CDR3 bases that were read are TGTGCCAGCAGCCCGGACTGGGTTTTTGCTGAGCAGTTC. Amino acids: CASSPDWVFAEQF. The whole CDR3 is CASSPDWVFAEQFF.

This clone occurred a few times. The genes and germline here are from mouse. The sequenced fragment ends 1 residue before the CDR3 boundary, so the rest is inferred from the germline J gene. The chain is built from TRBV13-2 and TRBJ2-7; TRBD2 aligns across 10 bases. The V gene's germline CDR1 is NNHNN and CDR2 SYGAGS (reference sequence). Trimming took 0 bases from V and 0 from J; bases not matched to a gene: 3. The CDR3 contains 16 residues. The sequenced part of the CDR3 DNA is TGTGCCAGCGGTGATGTGGACTGGGGGAGCTCCTATGAACAGTAC. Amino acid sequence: CASGDVDWGSSYEQY. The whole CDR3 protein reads CASGDVDWGSSYEQYF.

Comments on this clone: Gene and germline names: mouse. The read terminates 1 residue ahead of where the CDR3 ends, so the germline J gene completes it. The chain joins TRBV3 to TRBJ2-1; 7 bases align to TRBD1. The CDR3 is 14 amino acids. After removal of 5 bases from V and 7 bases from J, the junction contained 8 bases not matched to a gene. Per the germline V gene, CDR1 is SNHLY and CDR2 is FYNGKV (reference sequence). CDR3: CASSPRQGGAEQFF. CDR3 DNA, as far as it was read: TGTGCCAGCAGCCCCAGACAGGGAGGAGCTGAGCAGTTC.

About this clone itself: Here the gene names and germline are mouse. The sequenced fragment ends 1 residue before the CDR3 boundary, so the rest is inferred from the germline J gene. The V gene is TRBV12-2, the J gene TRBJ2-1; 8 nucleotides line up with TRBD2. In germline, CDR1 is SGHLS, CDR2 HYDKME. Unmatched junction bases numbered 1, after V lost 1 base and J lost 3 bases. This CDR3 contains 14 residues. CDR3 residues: CASSLLGAYAEQFF. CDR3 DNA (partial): TGTGCCAGCTCTCTACTGGGGGCCTATGCTGAGCAGTTC.

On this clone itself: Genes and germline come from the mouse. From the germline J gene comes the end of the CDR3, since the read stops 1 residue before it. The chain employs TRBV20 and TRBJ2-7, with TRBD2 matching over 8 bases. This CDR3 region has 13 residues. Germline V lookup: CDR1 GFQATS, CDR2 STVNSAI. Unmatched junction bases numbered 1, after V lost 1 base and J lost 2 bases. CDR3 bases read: TGTGGTGCTAGGGGACTGGGGCCCTATGAACAGTAC. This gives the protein CGARGLGPYEQY. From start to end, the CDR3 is CGARGLGPYEQYF.

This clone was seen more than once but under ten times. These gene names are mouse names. The DNA read from the CDR3 is TGTGCCAGCAGTGATGGCAGTTCTGGAAATACGCTCTAT. This sequence encodes CASSDGSSGNTLY. The whole CDR3 is CASSDGSSGNTLYF. The chain has TRBV13-3 and TRBJ1-3, with D uncertain. The DNA ends 1 residue before the CDR3 does, and the rest of the CDR3 is filled in from the germline J gene. The CDR3 length is 14 residues. Between the trimmed V and J ends, which lost 0 bases and 0 bases, there was a span of 4 bases. Per the germline V gene, CDR1 is NNHDY and CDR2 is SYVADS.

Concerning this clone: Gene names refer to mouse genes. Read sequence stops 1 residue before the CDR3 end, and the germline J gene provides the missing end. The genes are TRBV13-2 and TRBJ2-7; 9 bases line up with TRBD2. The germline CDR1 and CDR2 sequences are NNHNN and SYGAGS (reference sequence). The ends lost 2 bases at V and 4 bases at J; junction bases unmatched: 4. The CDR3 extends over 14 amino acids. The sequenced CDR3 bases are TGTGCCAGCGGTGAGATGGGGGGGCCATATGAACAGTAC. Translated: CASGEMGGPYEQY. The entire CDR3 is CASGEMGGPYEQYF.

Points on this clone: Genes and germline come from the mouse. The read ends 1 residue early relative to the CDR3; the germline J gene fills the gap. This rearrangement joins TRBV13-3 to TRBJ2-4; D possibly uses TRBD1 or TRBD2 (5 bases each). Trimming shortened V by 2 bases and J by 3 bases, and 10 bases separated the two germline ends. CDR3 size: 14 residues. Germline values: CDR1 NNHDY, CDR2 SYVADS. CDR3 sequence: CASSEGRDQNTLYF. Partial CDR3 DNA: TGTGCCAGCAGTGAAGGCAGGGACCAAAACACCTTGTAC.

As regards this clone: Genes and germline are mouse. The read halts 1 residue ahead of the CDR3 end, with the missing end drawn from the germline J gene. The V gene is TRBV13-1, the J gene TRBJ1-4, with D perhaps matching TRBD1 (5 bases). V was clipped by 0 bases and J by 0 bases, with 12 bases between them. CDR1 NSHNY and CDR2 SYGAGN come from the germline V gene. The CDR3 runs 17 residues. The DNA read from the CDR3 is TGTGCCAGCAGTGATGTGTGGGGGGGAATTTCCAACGAAAGATTATTT. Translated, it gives CASSDVWGGISNERLF. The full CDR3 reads CASSDVWGGISNERLFF.

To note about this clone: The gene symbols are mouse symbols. The covered CDR3 bases are TGTGCCAGCATGGGGAATTCTGGAAATACGCTCTAT. It codes for CASMGNSGNTLY. The full-length CDR3 reads as CASMGNSGNTLYF. The V call is TRBV19, the J call TRBJ1-3; D not certain. The sequenced fragment ends 1 residue before the CDR3 boundary, so the rest is inferred from the germline J gene. CDR1 and CDR2 from the germline V gene are FNHDT and SITEND (reference sequence). The CDR3 loop spans 13 amino acids. V lost 6 bases and J 0 bases, leaving 7 bases between the germline ends.

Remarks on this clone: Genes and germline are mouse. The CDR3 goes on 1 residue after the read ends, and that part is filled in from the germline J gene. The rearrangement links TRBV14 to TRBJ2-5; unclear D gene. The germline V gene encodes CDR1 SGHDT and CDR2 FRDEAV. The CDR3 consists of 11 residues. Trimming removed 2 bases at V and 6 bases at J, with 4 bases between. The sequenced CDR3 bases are TGTGCCAGCAGTTTACAGGACACCCAGTAC. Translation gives CASSLQDTQY. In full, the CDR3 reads CASSLQDTQYF.

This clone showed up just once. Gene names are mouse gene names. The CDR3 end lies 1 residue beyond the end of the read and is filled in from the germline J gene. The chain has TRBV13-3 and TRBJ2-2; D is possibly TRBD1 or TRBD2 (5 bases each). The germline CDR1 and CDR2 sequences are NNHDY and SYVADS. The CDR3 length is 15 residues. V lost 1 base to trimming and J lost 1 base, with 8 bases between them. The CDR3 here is CASSDKGLNTGQLYF. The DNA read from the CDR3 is TGTGCCAGCAGTGATAAGGGGCTAAACACCGGGCAGCTCTAC.

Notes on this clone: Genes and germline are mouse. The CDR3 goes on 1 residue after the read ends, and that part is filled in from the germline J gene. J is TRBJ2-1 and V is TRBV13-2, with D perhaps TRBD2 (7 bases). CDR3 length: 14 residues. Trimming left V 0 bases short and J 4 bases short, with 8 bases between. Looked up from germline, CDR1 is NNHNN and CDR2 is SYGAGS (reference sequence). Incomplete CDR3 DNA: TGTGCCAGCGGTGATGGGGGGGCTTATGCTGAGCAGTTC. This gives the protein CASGDGGAYAEQF. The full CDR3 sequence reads CASGDGGAYAEQFF.

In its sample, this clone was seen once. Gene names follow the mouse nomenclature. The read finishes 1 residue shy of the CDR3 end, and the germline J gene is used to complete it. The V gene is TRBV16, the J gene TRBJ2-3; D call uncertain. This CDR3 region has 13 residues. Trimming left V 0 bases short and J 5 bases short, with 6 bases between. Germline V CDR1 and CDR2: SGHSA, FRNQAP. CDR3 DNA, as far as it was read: TGTGCAAGCAGCTTAGATGGGCGAGAAACGCTGTAT. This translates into CASSLDGRETLY. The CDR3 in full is CASSLDGRETLYF.

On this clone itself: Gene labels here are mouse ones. The sequenced part of the CDR3 DNA is TGTGCCAGCAGTATATCGGGACAGACAAACACAGAAGTCTTC. This sequence encodes CASSISGQTNTEVF. The whole CDR3 is CASSISGQTNTEVFF. This rearrangement joins TRBV19 to TRBJ1-1, with TRBD1 identical over 7 bases. The read finishes 1 residue shy of the CDR3 end, and the germline J gene is used to complete it. V was clipped by 1 base and J by 0 bases; unmatched bases: 3. Germline CDR1 FNHDT, CDR2 SITEND (reference sequence). CDR3 length: 15 residues.

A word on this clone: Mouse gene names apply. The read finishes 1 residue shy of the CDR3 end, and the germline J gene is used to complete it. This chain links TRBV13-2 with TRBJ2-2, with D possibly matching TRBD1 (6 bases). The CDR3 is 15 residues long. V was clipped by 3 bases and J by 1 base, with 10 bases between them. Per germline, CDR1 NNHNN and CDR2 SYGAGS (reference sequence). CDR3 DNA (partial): TGTGCCAGCGGTGGGCCGGGACAAAACACCGGGCAGCTCTAC. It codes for CASGGPGQNTGQLY. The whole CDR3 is CASGGPGQNTGQLYF.

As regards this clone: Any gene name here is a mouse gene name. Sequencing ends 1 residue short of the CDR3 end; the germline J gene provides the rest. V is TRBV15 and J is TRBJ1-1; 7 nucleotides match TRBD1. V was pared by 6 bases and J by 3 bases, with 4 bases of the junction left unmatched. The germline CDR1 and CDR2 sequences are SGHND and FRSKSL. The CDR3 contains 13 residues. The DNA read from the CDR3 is TGTGCCAGCAGCCCAGACAGGGACACAGAAGTCTTC. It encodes CASSPDRDTEVF. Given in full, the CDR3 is CASSPDRDTEVFF.

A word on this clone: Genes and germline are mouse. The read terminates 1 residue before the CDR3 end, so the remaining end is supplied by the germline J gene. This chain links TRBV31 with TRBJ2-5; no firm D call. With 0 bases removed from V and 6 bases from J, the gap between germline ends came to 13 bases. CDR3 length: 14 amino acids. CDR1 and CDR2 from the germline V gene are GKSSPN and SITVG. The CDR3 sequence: CAWSLDRGPDTQYF. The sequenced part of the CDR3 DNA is TGTGCCTGGAGTCTAGATCGGGGTCCGGACACCCAGTAC.

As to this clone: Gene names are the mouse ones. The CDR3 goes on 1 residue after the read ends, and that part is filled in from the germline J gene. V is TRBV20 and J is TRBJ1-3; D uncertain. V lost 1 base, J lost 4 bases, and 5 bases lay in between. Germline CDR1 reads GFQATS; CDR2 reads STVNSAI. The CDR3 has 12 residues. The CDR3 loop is CGARVGGNTLYF. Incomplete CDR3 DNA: TGTGGTGCTAGGGTCGGAGGAAATACGCTCTAT.

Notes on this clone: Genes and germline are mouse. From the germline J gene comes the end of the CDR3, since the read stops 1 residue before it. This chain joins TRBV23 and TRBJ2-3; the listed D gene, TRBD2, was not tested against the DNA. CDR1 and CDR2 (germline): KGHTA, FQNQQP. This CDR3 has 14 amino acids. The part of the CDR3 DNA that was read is TGCTCCAGCAGTTTACTGGGGGGTGCAGAAACGCTGTAT. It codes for CSSSLLGGAETLY. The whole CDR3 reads CSSSLLGGAETLYF.

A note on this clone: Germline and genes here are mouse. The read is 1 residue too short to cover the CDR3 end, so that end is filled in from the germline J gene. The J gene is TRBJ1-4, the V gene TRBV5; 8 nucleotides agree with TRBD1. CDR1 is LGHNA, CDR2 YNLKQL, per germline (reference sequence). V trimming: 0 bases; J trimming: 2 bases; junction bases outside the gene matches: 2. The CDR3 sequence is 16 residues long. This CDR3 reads CASSQETGDSNERLFF. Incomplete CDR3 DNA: TGTGCCAGCAGCCAAGAGACAGGGGACTCCAACGAAAGATTATTT.